This T cell receptor beta chain was sequenced for a study of CD4 T cells in relation to SARS-CoV-2 and coronaviruses. About the research overall: TCR beta CDR3s were sequenced after 10-day antigen culture of PBMCs. Convalescent patients were 7 or 8 males and a few females; two were Hispanic.

This CDR3 spans 18 amino acids. V lost 3 bases and J 5 bases, leaving 20 bases between the germline ends. Per the germline V gene, CDR1 is LGHDT and CDR2 is YNNKEL (reference sequence). Study results and limitations: No crossreactivity against non-spike viral proteins was tested here.

For this clone: Its antigen remains unknown.

Generated by immunoSEQ multiplex PCR, the TCRdb table keeps only in-frame clones and is missing some. Of around 41,000 clones in the sample, 84% were seen once. The sequence derives from an adult with COVID-19. The rearrangement links TRBV3-1 (or the pseudogene TRBV3-2) to TRBJ1-6, with D possibly TRBD1 on 5 matching bases. Sequencing used naive CD4+ T cells from PBMCs, cultured in vitro. Subset defined: naive CD4+ T cells isolated by negative enrichment. The chain's CDR3 is CASSHASIRRGDNSPLHF. The CDR3 DNA reads as TGTGCCAGCAGCCACGCCTCCATTCGAAGAGGGGATAATTCACCCCTCCACTTT.